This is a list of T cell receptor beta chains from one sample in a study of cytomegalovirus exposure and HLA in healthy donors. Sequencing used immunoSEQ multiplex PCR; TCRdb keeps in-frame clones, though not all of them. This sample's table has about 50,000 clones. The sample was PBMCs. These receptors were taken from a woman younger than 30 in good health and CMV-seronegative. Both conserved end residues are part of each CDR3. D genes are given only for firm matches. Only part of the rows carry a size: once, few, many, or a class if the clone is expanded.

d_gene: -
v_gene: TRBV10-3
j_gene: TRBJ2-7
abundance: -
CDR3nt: TGTGCCATCAGTAGACAGGTTGGCTACGAGCAGTACTTC
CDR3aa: CAISRQVGYEQYF

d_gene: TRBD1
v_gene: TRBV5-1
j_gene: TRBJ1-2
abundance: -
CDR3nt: TGCGCCAGCAGCTTCGGGACAGGCTCTGGCTATGGCTACACCTTC
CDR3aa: CASSFGTGSGYGYTF

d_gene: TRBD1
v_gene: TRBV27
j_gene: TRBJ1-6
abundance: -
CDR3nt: TGTGCCAGCAGTCGGACAGGCGCCCGTTATAATTCACCCCTCCACTTT
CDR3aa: CASSRTGARYNSPLHF

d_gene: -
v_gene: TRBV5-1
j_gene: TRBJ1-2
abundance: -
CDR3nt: TGCGCCAGCAGCATTACCCAGGGTGATTATGGCTACACCTTC
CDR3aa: CASSITQGDYGYTF

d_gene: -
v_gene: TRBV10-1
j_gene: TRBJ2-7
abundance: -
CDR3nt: TGCGCCAGCAGTGACTCAGGGGCGGCCTACGAGCAGTACTTC
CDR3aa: CASSDSGAAYEQYF

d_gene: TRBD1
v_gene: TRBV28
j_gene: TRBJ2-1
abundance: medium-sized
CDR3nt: TGTGCCAGCAGTCTGACTGGGACAGTCAATGAGCAGTTCTTC
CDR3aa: CASSLTGTVNEQFF

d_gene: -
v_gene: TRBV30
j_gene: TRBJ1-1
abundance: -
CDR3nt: TGTGCCTGGAGTCGGGGGGCTGAAGCTTTCTTT
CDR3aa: CAWSRGAEAFF

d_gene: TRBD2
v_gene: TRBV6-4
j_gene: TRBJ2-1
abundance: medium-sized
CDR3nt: TGTGCCAGCAGTGCTTTAGCGGGAGCCAACAATGAGCAGTTCTTC
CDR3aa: CASSALAGANNEQFF

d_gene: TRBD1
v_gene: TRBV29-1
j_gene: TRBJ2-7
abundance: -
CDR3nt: TGCAGCGTTGAATTCTTTACAGGGGCCCACGAGCAGTACTTC
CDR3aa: CSVEFFTGAHEQYF

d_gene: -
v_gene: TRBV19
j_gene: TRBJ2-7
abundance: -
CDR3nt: TGTGCCAGTAGGCGGAGTGGCGGGGCCTACGAGCAGTACTTC
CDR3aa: CASRRSGGAYEQYF

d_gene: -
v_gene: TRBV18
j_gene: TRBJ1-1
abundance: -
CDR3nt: TGTGCCAGCTCACAAAACCCCGGTAGGAACACTGAAGCTTTCTTT
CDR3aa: CASSQNPGRNTEAFF

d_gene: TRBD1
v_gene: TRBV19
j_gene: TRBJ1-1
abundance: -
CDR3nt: TGTGCCAGTAGTCCACGGACAGGTCAGGCTTTCTTT
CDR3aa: CASSPRTGQAFF

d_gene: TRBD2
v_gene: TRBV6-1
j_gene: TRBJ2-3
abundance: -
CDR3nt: TGTGCCAGCAGTGGGCTAGCGGGAGGCACAGATACGCAGTATTTT
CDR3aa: CASSGLAGGTDTQYF

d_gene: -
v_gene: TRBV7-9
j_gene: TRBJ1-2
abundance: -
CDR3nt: TGTGCCAGCAGCTTAGGGGGTAGCGAAGTACACTATGGCTACACCTTC
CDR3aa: CASSLGGSEVHYGYTF

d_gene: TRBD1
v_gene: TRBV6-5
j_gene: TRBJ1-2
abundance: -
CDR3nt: TGTGCCAGCAGTTACTCGATACAGGGGGCCGTTGGCTACACCTTC
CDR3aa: CASSYSIQGAVGYTF

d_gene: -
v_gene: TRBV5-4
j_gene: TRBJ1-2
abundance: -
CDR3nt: TGTGCCAGCAGCCCCCCCGGCGGGTACTATGGCTACACCTTC
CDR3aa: CASSPPGGYYGYTF

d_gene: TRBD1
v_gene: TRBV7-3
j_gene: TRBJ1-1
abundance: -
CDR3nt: TGTGCCAGCAGCCAAACAGGGGACACTGAAGCTTTCTTT
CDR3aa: CASSQTGDTEAFF

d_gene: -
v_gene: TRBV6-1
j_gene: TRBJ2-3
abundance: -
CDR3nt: TGTGCCAGCTTGGGCCTTTACACAGATACGCAGTATTTT
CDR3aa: CASLGLYTDTQYF

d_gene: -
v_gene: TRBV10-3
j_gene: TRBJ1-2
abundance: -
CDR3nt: TGTGCCATCCCGCGGGGGGCCAGTTTCTATGGCTACACCTTC
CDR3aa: CAIPRGASFYGYTF

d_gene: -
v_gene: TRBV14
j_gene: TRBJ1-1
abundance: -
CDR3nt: TGTGCCAGCAGCCGACAGTCGAACACTGAAGCTTTCTTT
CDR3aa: CASSRQSNTEAFF

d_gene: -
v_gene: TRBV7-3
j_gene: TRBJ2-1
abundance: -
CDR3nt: TGTGCCAGCAGCTTAGGACAGAGAGTAAATGAGCAGTTCTTC
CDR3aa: CASSLGQRVNEQFF

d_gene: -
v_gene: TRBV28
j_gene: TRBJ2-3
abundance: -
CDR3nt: TGTGCCAGCAGTACGACACAGGGATCAGATACGCAGTATTTT
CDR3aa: CASSTTQGSDTQYF

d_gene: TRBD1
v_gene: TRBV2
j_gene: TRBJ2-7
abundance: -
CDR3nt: TGTGCCAGCATGAGGACAGGGGGCGATTTGGGAGAAGAGCAGTACTTC
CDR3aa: CASMRTGGDLGEEQYF

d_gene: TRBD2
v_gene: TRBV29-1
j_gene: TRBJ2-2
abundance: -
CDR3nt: TGCAGCGTGTTGCGCGGGAGAGGCACCGGGGAGCTGTTTTTT
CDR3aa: CSVLRGRGTGELFF

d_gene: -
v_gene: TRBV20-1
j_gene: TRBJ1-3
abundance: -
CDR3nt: TGCAGTGCTAGTCCGGGTAACACCATATATTTT
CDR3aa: CSASPGNTIYF

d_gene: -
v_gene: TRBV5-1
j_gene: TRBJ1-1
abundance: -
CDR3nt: TGCGCCAGCAAGATGGGGGCGGCTGAAGCTTTCTTT
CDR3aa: CASKMGAAEAFF

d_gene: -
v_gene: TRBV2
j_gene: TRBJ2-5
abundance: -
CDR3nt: TGTGCCAGCCAAAATTCGGACAGATTCCAAGAGACCCAGTACTTC
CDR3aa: CASQNSDRFQETQYF

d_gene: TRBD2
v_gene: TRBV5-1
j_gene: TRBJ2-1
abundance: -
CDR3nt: TGCGCCAGCAGCTGGGAGGGGAATGAGCAGTTCTTC
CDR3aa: CASSWEGNEQFF

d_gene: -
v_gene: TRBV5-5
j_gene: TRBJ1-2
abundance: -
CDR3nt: TGTGCCAGCAGCTTGTCGGAGGGTTTTGGCTACACCTTC
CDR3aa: CASSLSEGFGYTF

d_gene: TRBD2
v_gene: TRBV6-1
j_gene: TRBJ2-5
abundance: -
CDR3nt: TGTGCCAGCAGAGATCCGGGACTAGCGGGAGAGACCCAGTACTTC
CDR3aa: CASRDPGLAGETQYF

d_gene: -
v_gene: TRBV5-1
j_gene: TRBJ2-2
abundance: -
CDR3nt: TGCGCCAGCAGCCCCTGGGGCTCCGGGACTGAGAACACCGGGGAGCTGTTTTTT
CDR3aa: CASSPWGSGTENTGELFF

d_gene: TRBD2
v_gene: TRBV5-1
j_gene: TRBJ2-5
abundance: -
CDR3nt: TGCGCCAGCAGCTTGGGGTTGGCGGGGGGCCAGAAGACCCAGTACTTC
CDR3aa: CASSLGLAGGQKTQYF

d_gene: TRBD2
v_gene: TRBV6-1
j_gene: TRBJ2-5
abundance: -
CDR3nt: TGTGCCAGCAGTACCGGGACTAGCCCAGAGACCCAGTACTTC
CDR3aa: CASSTGTSPETQYF

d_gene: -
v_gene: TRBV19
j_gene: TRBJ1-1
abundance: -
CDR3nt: TGTGCCAGTAGTATACGACAGGACCTCTTTGAGGGGGCTTTCTTT
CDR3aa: CASSIRQDLFEGAFF

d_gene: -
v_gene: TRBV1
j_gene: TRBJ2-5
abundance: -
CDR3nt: TGCACCAGCAGCCAAGTAGGGGCAGTCAAAGAGACCCAGTACTTC
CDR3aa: CTSSQVGAVKETQYF

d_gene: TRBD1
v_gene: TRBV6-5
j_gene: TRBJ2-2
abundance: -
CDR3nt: TGTGCCAGCAGTTATTCGGGACAGGTAGACACCGGGGAGCTGTTTTTT
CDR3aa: CASSYSGQVDTGELFF

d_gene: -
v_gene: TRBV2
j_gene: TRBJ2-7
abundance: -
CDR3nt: TGTGCCACCCTATTTGGCCCTACGTCGGGAGAGCAGTACTTC
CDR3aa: CATLFGPTSGEQYF

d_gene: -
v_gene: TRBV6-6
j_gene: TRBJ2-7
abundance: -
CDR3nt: TGTGCCAGCAGTTACGCCCCTCTAGTGGGCTACGAGCAGTACTTC
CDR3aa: CASSYAPLVGYEQYF

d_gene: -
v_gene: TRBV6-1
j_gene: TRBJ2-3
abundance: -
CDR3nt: TGTGCCAGCAGTGCCCCGGATACGCAGTATTTT
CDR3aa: CASSAPDTQYF

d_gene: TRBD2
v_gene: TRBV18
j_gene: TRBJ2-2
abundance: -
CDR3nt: TGTGCCAGCTCACCCCCGGGGGGGCTAAACACCGGGGAGCTGTTTTTT
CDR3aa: CASSPPGGLNTGELFF

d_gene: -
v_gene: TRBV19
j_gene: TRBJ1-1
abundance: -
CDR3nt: TGTGCCAGTATCGATGAGGCTGAAGCTTTCTTT
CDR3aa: CASIDEAEAFF

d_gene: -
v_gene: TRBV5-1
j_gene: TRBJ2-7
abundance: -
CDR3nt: TGCGCCAGCAGCCAGGCTTACGAGCAGTACTTC
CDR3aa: CASSQAYEQYF

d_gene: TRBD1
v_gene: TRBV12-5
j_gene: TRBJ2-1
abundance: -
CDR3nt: TGTGCTAGTGGCTCTGTACCCGACGGGACAGGGGTTTCCAATGAGCAGTTCTTC
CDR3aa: CASGSVPDGTGVSNEQFF

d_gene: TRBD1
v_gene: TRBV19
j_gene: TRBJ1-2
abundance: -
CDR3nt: TGTGCCAGTAGTACCCCACAGGGGGTATACGATGGCTACACCTTC
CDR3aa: CASSTPQGVYDGYTF

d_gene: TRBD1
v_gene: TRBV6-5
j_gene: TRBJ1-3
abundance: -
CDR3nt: TGTGCCAGCACCCCACAGGGGGCGGTCGGAAACACCATATATTTT
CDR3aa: CASTPQGAVGNTIYF